The 10 T cell receptor beta chains below come from one sample, sequenced in a study of shared clonotypes between healthy human individuals. Naive CD8 cells lacked CD45RO and underwent positive selection for CCR7, leaving out terminally differentiated effector memory CD45RA+ cells. Assay: immunoSEQ multiplex PCR; the TCRdb copy retains only in-frame clones and omits some. The sample shows roughly 770,000 clones, about 96% of them seen only once. The sample taken for sequencing was naive CD8+ T cells sorted from blood. Receptors were obtained from a man under 40 in good health.

This chain joins TRBV27 and TRBJ2-7; D is tentatively TRBD1 or TRBD2 (5 bases each). The V gene's germline CDR1 is MNHEY and CDR2 SMNVEV (reference sequence). The CDR3 covers 13 residues. Deletions cut 3 bases from V and 6 bases from J, with 12 bases between. Here the CDR3 DNA reads TGTGCCAGCAGTTTTGGGACCGCGGGCGAGCAGTACTTC. Its protein is CASSFGTAGEQYF.

This clone has only one observation. Distinct nucleotide sequences in the sample also encode this CDR3. This chain links TRBV11-3 with TRBJ2-3; D is uncertain. Deletions cut 5 bases from V and 0 bases from J, with 6 bases between. Germline-derived CDR1 and CDR2 are SGHNT and YENEEA. The CDR3 consists of 13 residues. The CDR3 reads CASSLASTDTQYF. Here the CDR3 DNA reads TGTGCCAGCAGCCTCGCCAGCACAGATACGCAGTATTTT.

To note about this clone: Additional DNA sequences in this sample encode the identical CDR3. The rearrangement uses TRBV7-9 and TRBJ2-1; TRBD2 might be the D (5 bases). Between the trimmed V and J ends, which lost 2 bases and 10 bases, there was a span of 6 bases. The germline V gene has CDR1 SEHNR and CDR2 FQNEAQ (reference sequence). The CDR3 spans 11 residues. In nucleotides, the CDR3 is TGTGCCAGCAGCTTATTAGCGGAGCAGTTCTTC. Residues: CASSLLAEQFF. Supplemented by reference TRBV7-9 and TRBJ2-1, the full variable domain reads DTGVSQNPRHKITKRGQNVTFRCDPISEHNRLYWYRQTLGQGPEFLTYFQNEAQLEKSRLLSDRFSAERPKGSFSTLEIQRTEQGDSAMYLCASSLLAEQFFGPGTRLTVL.

The chain is built from TRBV7-9 and TRBJ2-1; D possibly uses TRBD1 or TRBD2 (5 bases each). The CDR3 has 14 amino acids. The V and J ends lost 5 bases and 8 bases respectively, with 16 bases between them. CDR1 and CDR2 from the germline V gene are SEHNR and FQNEAQ (reference sequence). CDR3 in amino acids: CASSPAGGADEQFF. The CDR3 nucleotides read TGTGCCAGCAGCCCCGCGGGTGGGGCGGATGAGCAGTTCTTC.

The genes are TRBV5-1 and TRBJ2-1; D is possibly TRBD2 (5 bases). Trimming removed 6 bases from V and 2 bases from J, with 21 bases in between. Germline CDR1 is SGHRS and CDR2 is YFSETQ. This CDR3 comprises 17 residues. The CDR3 loop is CASTDFGSSGPYNEQFF. In DNA form, the CDR3 reads TGCGCCAGCACGGACTTTGGATCCAGCGGTCCCTACAATGAGCAGTTCTTC.

The V gene is TRBV6-1, the J gene TRBJ1-2; no clear D. Germline V gene data show CDR1 as MNHNS and CDR2 as SASEGT. The V and J ends lost 10 bases and 8 bases respectively, with 11 bases between them. The CDR3 covers 10 residues. CDR3 in DNA: TGTGCCATCGACGTCGGAGGCTACACCTTC. It yields the protein CAIDVGGYTF.

The J gene is TRBJ2-7, the V gene TRBV4-1, with D possibly TRBD1 on 7 matching bases. The V end lost 3 bases, the J end lost 5 bases, and 17 bases lay between the germline ends. The germline V gene encodes CDR1 MGHRA and CDR2 YSYEKL. This CDR3 is built from 15 residues. CDR3 residues: CASSQMAGGLDEQYF. The CDR3 DNA sequence: TGCGCCAGCAGCCAGATGGCAGGGGGGTTGGACGAGCAGTACTTC.

The rearrangement links TRBV13 to TRBJ2-3; D is unclear. CDR1 is PRHDT, CDR2 FYEKMQ, per germline (reference sequence). Trimming pared 5 bases from V and 3 bases from J, leaving 9 bases between. The CDR3 is made up of 13 amino acids. CDR3 DNA: TGTGCCAGCAGCCCCACCGAGACAGATACGCAGTATTTT. Residues: CASSPTETDTQYF.

The chain links TRBV5-3 to TRBJ1-1, with TRBD1 identical over 8 bases. TRBV5-3 is an ORF; its function is uncertain. The CDR3 contains 16 residues. The ends lost 1 base at V and 4 bases at J; junction bases unmatched: 9. The CDR3 loop reads CARSLRQGISATEAFF. CDR3 DNA sequence: TGTGCCAGAAGCTTGAGACAGGGGATAAGCGCCACTGAAGCTTTCTTT.

This rearrangement joins TRBV21-1 to TRBJ2-7; TRBD1, as called in the table, went unchecked against the DNA. TRBV21-1 is listed as a pseudogene. CDR3 size: 17 residues. The CDR3 nucleotides read TGTGCCAGCAGCAAAGGGGCCGGGACAGGGGCAACCTACGAGCAGTACTTC. It translates to CASSKGAGTGATYEQYF.